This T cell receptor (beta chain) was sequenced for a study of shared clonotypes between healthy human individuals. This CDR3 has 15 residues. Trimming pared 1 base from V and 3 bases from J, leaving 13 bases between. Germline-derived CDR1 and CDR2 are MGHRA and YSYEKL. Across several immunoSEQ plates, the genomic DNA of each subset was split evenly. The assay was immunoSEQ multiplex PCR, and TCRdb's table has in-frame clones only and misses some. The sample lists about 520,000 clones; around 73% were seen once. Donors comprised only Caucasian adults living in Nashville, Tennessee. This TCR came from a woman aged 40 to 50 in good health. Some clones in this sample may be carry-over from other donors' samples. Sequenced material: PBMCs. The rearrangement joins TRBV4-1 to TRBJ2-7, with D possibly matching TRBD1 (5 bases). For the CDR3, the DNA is TGCGCCAGCAGCCAAGGGCAGGACAACCTCTACGAGCAGTACTTC. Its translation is CASSQGQDNLYEQYF.